The 30 T cell receptor beta chains below all came from one sample that was sequenced in a study of blood T cell repertoires in COVID-19. Sequencing was performed with immunoSEQ multiplex PCR; in TCRdb, only in-frame clones are kept and a portion is missing. The sample contains around 86,000 clones, approximately 84% of which appear only once. Sequencing was done on a sample of peripheral blood. These receptors came from a human donor in a cohort sampled during active COVID-19.

The chain is built from TRBV3-1 (or the pseudogene TRBV3-2) and TRBJ2-7, with 8 bases lining up with TRBD1. After removal of 5 bases from V and 1 base from J, the junction contained 4 bases not matched to a gene. This CDR3 comprises 14 residues. Per germline, CDR1 LGHDT and CDR2 YNNKEL (reference sequence). The CDR3 nucleotides are TGTGCCAGCAGCTCGGACAGGGCGTCCTACGAGCAGTACTTC. Protein: CASSSDRASYEQYF.

The chain couples TRBV19 to TRBJ2-7, with 7 nucleotides matching TRBD1. The V and J ends lost 5 bases and 0 bases, in that order; junction bases with no gene match: 10. Germline V gene sequence: CDR1 LNHDA, CDR2 SQIVND (reference sequence). The CDR3 has 16 residues. CDR3 in amino acids: CASSPNGRQGSYEQYF. DNA of the CDR3: TGTGCCAGTAGTCCTAATGGACGACAGGGCTCCTACGAGCAGTACTTC.

The chain has TRBV5-8 and TRBJ2-7; D not certain. CDR1 is SGHTS and CDR2 is YDEGEE in the germline V gene. CDR3 size: 15 residues. Between the trimmed V and J ends, which lost 0 bases and 2 bases, there was a span of 12 bases. This chain's CDR3 is CASSLARSEAYEQYF. Written as DNA, the CDR3 is TGTGCCAGCAGCTTGGCCAGGTCTGAAGCCTACGAGCAGTACTTC.

The V and J genes are TRBV4-2 and TRBJ2-5; 7 nucleotides align to TRBD1. Germline V gives CDR1 LGHNA, CDR2 YNFKEQ. V shed 4 bases and J 3 bases; nucleotides not matched to a gene: 8. The CDR3 extends over 15 amino acids. The CDR3 protein is CASSPGRDRKETQYF. In DNA, the CDR3 is TGTGCCAGCAGCCCCGGCCGGGACAGAAAAGAGACCCAGTACTTC.

V and J are TRBV28 and TRBJ1-4; 9 nucleotides agree with TRBD1. The CDR3 has 17 amino acids. CDR1 and CDR2 from the germline V gene are MDHEN and SYDVKM. V trimming: 5 bases; J trimming: 2 bases; junction bases outside the gene matches: 9. CDR3 region: CASSGPGQGVTNEKLFF. The CDR3 DNA is TGTGCCAGCAGTGGACCGGGACAGGGTGTCACTAATGAAAAACTGTTTTTT.

The chain has TRBV6-1 and TRBJ1-1; D is possibly TRBD1 (5 bases). Germline-derived CDR1 and CDR2 are MNHNS and SASEGT. This CDR3 region has 13 residues. The V and J ends lost 2 bases and 4 bases respectively, with 8 bases between them. CDR3 sequence (DNA): TGTGCCAGCAGTGAAATAGGGGCCACTGAAGCTTTCTTT. Protein: CASSEIGATEAFF.

V and J are TRBV6-2 or TRBV6-3 and TRBJ2-5; D might be TRBD2 (7 bases). This CDR3 has 14 residues. CDR1 is MNHEY and CDR2 is SVGEGT in the germline V gene. V was pared by 5 bases and J by 5 bases, with 15 bases between. CDR3 loop: CASSGRGGRETQYF. DNA for the CDR3: TGTGCCAGCAGTGGGAGGGGGGGCCGGGAGACCCAGTACTTC.

The chain carries TRBV5-6 and TRBJ1-2; weak D call: TRBD1 (6 bases). CDR3 length: 13 residues. V was pared by 2 bases and J by 2 bases, with 7 bases between. The germline V gene has CDR1 SGHDT and CDR2 YYEEEE. Here the CDR3 reads CASSLQGNYGYTF. The CDR3 DNA sequence: TGTGCCAGCAGCTTACAGGGAAACTATGGCTACACCTTC.

This clone was seen just once. This chain connects TRBV4-1 to TRBJ1-2; 9 positions match TRBD1. The V and J ends lost 4 bases and 5 bases, in that order; junction bases with no gene match: 5. The CDR3 consists of 14 residues. From germline, CDR1 is MGHRA and CDR2 YSYEKL. The CDR3 region is CASSRDRGRYGYTF. The CDR3 coding sequence is TGCGCCAGCAGCCGTGACAGGGGGAGGTATGGCTACACCTTC.

The chain couples TRBV5-1 to TRBJ2-2; 8 nucleotides agree with TRBD1. The V segment lost 1 base and the J segment 3 bases; nucleotides outside the gene matches: 2. The V gene's germline CDR1 is SGHRS and CDR2 YFSETQ. The CDR3 totals 15 residues. In DNA, the CDR3 is TGCGCCAGCAGCTTGCAGGGGGCGGACACCGGGGAGCTGTTTTTT. This translates into CASSLQGADTGELFF.

The CDR3 DNA is TGTGCCAGCAGTGAGAGGGGGCGTCAGCCCCAGCATTTT. Amino acids: CASSERGRQPQHF. The gene calls are TRBV2 and TRBJ1-5, with TRBD1 matching over 7 bases. The germline V gene encodes CDR1 SNHLY and CDR2 FYNNEI. The CDR3 spans 13 residues. With V trimmed by 3 bases and J by 6 bases, 2 bases remained unmatched.

A single count supports this clone. V is TRBV5-6 and J is TRBJ1-6; the D gene is possibly TRBD1 (5 bases). V lost 1 base to trimming and J lost 10 bases, with 12 bases between them. The CDR3 is 14 amino acids. The germline V gene encodes CDR1 SGHDT and CDR2 YYEEEE. As DNA, the CDR3 is TGTGCCAGCAGCTTGAGGCAGGGTTTCTCACCCCTCCACTTT. This codes for CASSLRQGFSPLHF.

The chain employs TRBV7-3 and TRBJ2-1; the match to TRBD2 covers 14 bases. V lost 5 bases and J lost 6; bases outside the gene matches: 3. The CDR3 runs to 15 residues. Germline assignment: CDR1 SGHTA and CDR2 FQGTGA. The CDR3 nucleotides read TGTGCCAGCAGCCCCGGGACTAGCGGGAGCAATGAGCAGTTCTTC. It yields the protein CASSPGTSGSNEQFF.

V gene TRBV19 combines with J gene TRBJ2-6, with 7 nucleotides matching TRBD1. Per the germline V gene, CDR1 is LNHDA and CDR2 is SQIVND (reference sequence). This CDR3 comprises 14 residues. The V segment lost 9 bases and the J segment 0 bases; nucleotides outside the gene matches: 2. As DNA, the CDR3 is TGTGCCAGCGGGACAGACTCTGGGGCCAACGTCCTGACTTTC. Translated, it gives CASGTDSGANVLTF.

This clone was picked up one time. This chain links TRBV7-3 with TRBJ2-7; TRBD2 aligns across 8 bases. Germline assignment: CDR1 SGHTA and CDR2 FQGTGA. CDR3 length: 14 amino acids. Trimming removed 3 bases from V and 3 bases from J; junction bases left unmatched: 4. Here the CDR3 DNA reads TGTGCCAGCAGCTTTTCCAGCGGGAGCTACGAGCAGTACTTC. It is translated as CASSFSSGSYEQYF.

This chain joins TRBV21-1 and TRBJ2-3; whether TRBD2, the table's D call, matches the DNA was not checked. TRBV21-1 is described as a pseudogene. This CDR3 has 16 amino acids. The CDR3 sequence: CASRWAGGPWTDTQYF. The CDR3 DNA reads TGTGCCAGCAGATGGGCGGGAGGGCCGTGGACAGATACGCAGTATTTT.

The rearrangement links TRBV11-2 to TRBJ2-7; D might be TRBD1 (6 bases). CDR1 and CDR2 (germline): SGHAT, FQNNGV. This CDR3 has 13 residues. Trimming removed 8 bases from V and 7 bases from J, with 18 bases in between. The CDR3 loop is CASWTGAGTEQYF. CDR3 bases: TGTGCCAGCTGGACCGGGGCAGGGACAGAGCAGTACTTC.

The chain couples TRBV30 to TRBJ1-4; 9 bases are shared with TRBD1. Germline V gives CDR1 GTSNPN, CDR2 SVGIG (reference sequence). Unmatched junction bases numbered 13, after V lost 0 bases and J lost 8 bases. CDR3 length: 17 residues. CDR3: CAWSVSPSRDRDEKLFF. The CDR3 DNA follows: TGTGCCTGGAGTGTGTCCCCCTCCCGGGACAGGGACGAAAAACTGTTTTTT.

The rearrangement joins TRBV13 to TRBJ2-7, with 7 bases identical to TRBD2. Trimming cost V 2 bases and J 7 bases; bases outside gene matches: 17. The CDR3 has 17 residues. In germline, CDR1 is PRHDT, CDR2 FYEKMQ (reference sequence). This CDR3 reads CASSLRRAGLNQWEQYF. In nucleotides, the CDR3 is TGTGCCAGCAGCTTAAGGAGAGCGGGACTAAATCAATGGGAGCAGTACTTC.

The chain joins TRBV7-6 to TRBJ2-3, with D possibly matching TRBD2 (5 bases). This CDR3 contains 15 residues. V lost 4 bases and J 2 bases, leaving 13 bases between the germline ends. The germline CDR1 and CDR2 sequences are SGHVS and FNYEAQ. This chain's CDR3 is CASSYSPAVTDTQYF. The CDR3 DNA is TGTGCCAGCAGCTACTCCCCAGCGGTCACAGATACGCAGTATTTT.

The rearrangement links TRBV11-1 to TRBJ1-1, with D tentatively TRBD1 (6 bases). With 10 bases removed from V and 0 bases from J, the gap between germline ends came to 15 bases. This CDR3 is 14 amino acids long. Germline V gene data show CDR1 as SGHAT and CDR2 as FQDESV (reference sequence). Written as DNA, the CDR3 is TGTGCCACCGGAAGGGGGGGCTTGAACACTGAAGCTTTCTTT. It translates to CATGRGGLNTEAFF.

This chain connects TRBV9 to TRBJ2-2; D is unclear. V lost 0 bases to trimming and J lost 4 bases, with 4 bases between them. Germline CDR1 SGDLS, CDR2 YYNGEE. The CDR3 spans 13 residues. The DNA of the CDR3 is TGTGCCAGCAGCGTAGTCGTCACCGGGGAGCTGTTTTTT. Translated, it gives CASSVVVTGELFF.

V is TRBV24-1 and J is TRBJ2-3; TRBD2 matches at 7 bases. Trimming at V came to 5 bases and at J to 5 bases, leaving 12 bases not matched to a gene. The CDR3 runs 16 residues. Germline loops: CDR1 KGHDR, CDR2 SFDVKD. CDR3 nucleotide sequence: TGTGCCACCAGTGGGGTCGGGGCGGGAGTAAGAGATACGCAGTATTTT. Amino acid sequence: CATSGVGAGVRDTQYF.

The chain has TRBV19 and TRBJ2-7, with D uncertain. Germline CDR1 reads LNHDA; CDR2 reads SQIVND (reference sequence). The CDR3 contains 10 residues. V shed 3 bases and J shed 12 bases, with 9 bases lying between them. The CDR3 DNA reads as TGTGCCAGTAGTATTGTCTCCCGGTACTTC. It is translated as CASSIVSRYF.

The chain recombines TRBV3-1 (or the pseudogene TRBV3-2) with TRBJ2-5; 10 bases line up with TRBD2. The CDR3 consists of 16 residues. V lost 5 bases to trimming and J lost 5 bases; unmatched junction nucleotides: 11. Looked up from germline, CDR1 is LGHDT and CDR2 is YNNKEL (reference sequence). Here the CDR3 DNA reads TGTGCCAGCAGCGGAGCTAGCGGGAGTTCGAGGGAGACCCAGTACTTC. It specifies CASSGASGSSRETQYF.

The rearrangement links TRBV7-2 to TRBJ2-7, with D possibly being TRBD2 (6 bases). The CDR3 extends over 14 amino acids. V was trimmed by 5 bases and J by 1 base, leaving 12 bases between them. Per germline, CDR1 SGHTA and CDR2 FQGNSA. In nucleotides, the CDR3 is TGTGCCAGCAGCGCGGGATCCTCTTCCTACGAGCAGTACTTC. Encoded protein: CASSAGSSSYEQYF.

The rearrangement joins TRBV27 to TRBJ2-3; TRBD2 agrees at 9 bases. Germline assignment: CDR1 MNHEY and CDR2 SMNVEV (reference sequence). V shed 6 bases, J shed 11 bases, and the junction held 15 bases outside the gene matches. The CDR3 contains 15 residues. The CDR3 DNA reads TGTGCCAGCAGCACCCCGGGACTAGCAGGGAGACGGCAGTATTTT. This gives the protein CASSTPGLAGRRQYF.

This clone showed up just a few times. The V gene is TRBV28, the J gene TRBJ2-2, with D possibly matching TRBD1 (7 bases). Trimming removed 6 bases from V and 6 bases from J, with 14 bases in between. The CDR3 sequence is 14 residues long. Germline CDR1 and CDR2: MDHEN and SYDVKM. DNA for the CDR3: TGTGCCAGCAGCCGACAGGGAGGTTCCGGGGAGCTGTTTTTT. Its translation: CASSRQGGSGELFF.

V gene TRBV5-5 combines with J gene TRBJ2-3; 11 bases agree with TRBD2. Germline trimming cut 0 bases from V and 5 bases from J; bases unmatched to any gene: 5. CDR1 and CDR2 from the germline V gene are SGHKS and YYEKEE (reference sequence). The CDR3 covers 16 residues. As DNA, the CDR3 is TGTGCCAGCAGCTTGGGTTTAGCGGGAGGGGTAGATACGCAGTATTTT. Protein product: CASSLGLAGGVDTQYF.

The chain couples TRBV10-3 to TRBJ1-1; D might be TRBD1 (6 bases). Germline V gene data show CDR1 as ENHRY and CDR2 as SYGVKD. The CDR3 extends over 14 amino acids. V lost 6 bases, J lost 1 base, and 12 bases lay in between. The DNA for the CDR3 is TGTGCCATCAGACCGACAGGTCAGAACACTGAAGCTTTCTTT. Its translation is CAIRPTGQNTEAFF.